Following are 13 T cell receptor beta chains from one sample sequenced in a study of glioma-infiltrating T cells. The iRepertoire nested amplicon-rescue multiplex PCR amplified TCR alpha and beta CDR3s from RNA. TCRdb redid the calling of the multiplex PCR reads with MiXCR, one entry per CDR3 protein. The data contain more than 100,000 distinct CDR3 sequences, around 30% of them singletons. The sample comprised glioma tissue, nonneoplastic brain tissue, or PBMCs (not recorded which). These receptors were taken from a human donor with low-grade glioma or glioblastoma, undergoing nonglioma brain surgery, or in good health (not recorded which).

Notes on this clonotype: Germline is not matched at one junction end, which may reflect a read error. The rearrangement links TRBV7-9 to TRBJ2-6; possibly TRBD1 for D (6 bases). Germline loops: CDR1 SEHNR, CDR2 FQNEAQ (reference sequence). The CDR3 is 16 residues long. CDR3 bases: TGCGCCAGCAGCTCATCCGGGACACCAAGGGCCAACGTCCTGACTTTC. Protein product: CASSSSGTPRANVLTF.

About this clonotype: Being one base from a much bigger clone, this may be a read error. J is TRBJ2-7 and V is TRBV6-2 or TRBV6-3; D call uncertain. Per germline, CDR1 MNHEY and CDR2 SVGEGT. There are 17 residues in the CDR3. Trimming cost V 2 bases and J 7 bases, with 24 bases left between them. CDR3 in amino acids: CASSYGFRSPPRREQYF. CDR3 DNA: TGTGCCAGCAGTTACGGGTTTCGGAGTCCACCGCGTAGAGAGCAGTACTTC.

J is TRBJ1-1 and V is TRBV18, with TRBD1 as a possible D gene (5 bases). This CDR3 has 16 residues. V lost 5 bases and J lost 5, with 21 bases in between. Germline CDR1 and CDR2: KGHSH and LQKENI. The DNA for the CDR3 is TGTGCCAGCTCAGAAATCGGAGGGGCGGGATGGACTGAAGCTTTCTTT. It yields the protein CASSEIGGAGWTEAFF.

This clonotype was detected only a few times. The gene calls are TRBV29-1 and TRBJ1-4, with a weak D call TRBD1 (5 bases). The V and J ends lost 5 bases and 5 bases respectively, with 9 bases between them. The CDR3 has 12 amino acids. Germline CDR1 SQVTM, CDR2 ANQGSEA. The DNA for the CDR3 is TGCAGCGTTCAGGGCCCGAATGAAAAACTGTTTTTT. It encodes CSVQGPNEKLFF.

This clonotype was seen a few times. This rearrangement joins TRBV4-3 to TRBJ2-6; D not certain. This CDR3 has 16 amino acids. The V end was cut by 0 bases, the J end by 5 bases, with 11 bases between. The germline V gene encodes CDR1 LGHNA and CDR2 YSLEER. The CDR3 coding sequence is TGCGCCAGCAGCCAAGATCTAATGTCATGGGCCAACGTCCTGACTTTC. Amino acids: CASSQDLMSWANVLTF.

Ten or more counts support this clonotype. The chain joins TRBV5-1 to TRBJ2-3; no clear D. The germline gives CDR1 SGHRS, CDR2 YFSETQ. V dropped 4 bases and J dropped 0 bases, with 12 bases sitting between them. CDR3 length: 15 residues. DNA of the CDR3: TGCGCCAGCAGCCCAGGAAATCCTAGCACAGATACGCAGTATTTT. Protein: CASSPGNPSTDTQYF.

This clonotype was observed many times. The J gene is TRBJ1-1, the V gene TRBV5-5; tentatively, D is TRBD1 (6 bases). This CDR3 region has 13 residues. V shed 7 bases and J shed 1 base, with 11 bases lying between them. From germline, CDR1 is SGHKS and CDR2 YYEKEE (reference sequence). Here the CDR3 reads CASQGQPNTEAFF. CDR3 in DNA: TGTGCCAGCCAAGGACAGCCGAACACTGAAGCTTTCTTT.

V gene TRBV7-6 combines with J gene TRBJ1-3; D might be TRBD1 (5 bases). The CDR3 extends over 16 amino acids. Germline V gene lookup returns CDR1 SGHVS and CDR2 FNYEAQ. The V end lost 1 base, the J end lost 1 base, and 11 bases lay between the germline ends. In DNA, the CDR3 is TGTGCCAGCAGCTTAGGGGACCTGGGGTCTGGAAACACCATATATTTT. This gives the protein CASSLGDLGSGNTIYF.

This clonotype was counted ten times or more. The rearrangement joins TRBV2 to TRBJ2-1; TRBD2 might be the D (5 bases). The ends were cut back, 1 base at V and 3 bases at J, with 13 bases in the middle. CDR1 is SNHLY and CDR2 is FYNNEI in the germline V gene. The CDR3 is 16 amino acids. As DNA, the CDR3 is TGTGCCAGCAGTGAAGGGACGGAGGCAATCTACAATGAGCAGTTCTTC. This sequence encodes CASSEGTEAIYNEQFF. Supplemented by reference TRBV2 and TRBJ2-1, the full variable domain reads EPEVTQTPSHQVTQMGQEVILRCVPISNHLYFYWYRQILGQKVEFLVSFYNNEISEKSEIFDDQFSVERPDGSNFTLKIRSTKLEDSAMYFCASSEGTEAIYNEQFFGPGTRLTVL.

This clonotype was counted many times. The junction does not match germline at one end; this may be a read error. The rearrangement joins TRBV2 to TRBJ2-7, with TRBD1 matching 9 bases. In germline, CDR1 is SNHLY, CDR2 FYNNEI. CDR3 size: 14 residues. DNA of the CDR3: TGTGCTAGCATTCCGGGGGACAGGGACTACGAGCAGTACTTC. Translated, it gives CASIPGDRDYEQYF.

A single count supports this clonotype. The V gene is TRBV29-1, the J gene TRBJ1-4; D is unclear. In germline, CDR1 is SQVTM, CDR2 ANQGSEA. V lost 7 bases and J 6 bases, leaving 12 bases between the germline ends. This CDR3 is built from 12 residues. CDR3 in DNA: TGCAGCGGCCAGCGAATAGATGAAAAACTGTTTTTT. Protein: CSGQRIDEKLFF.

J is TRBJ2-7 and V is TRBV28; the D gene is possibly TRBD2 (7 bases). Trimming removed 7 bases from V and 0 bases from J, with 19 bases in between. The CDR3 length is 16 residues. CDR1 and CDR2 (germline): MDHEN, SYDVKM. Written as DNA, the CDR3 is TGTGCCAGCACCGCGTGGGGGGGCCTTAGCTCCTACGAGCAGTACTTC. It encodes CASTAWGGLSSYEQYF.

A word on this clonotype: The germline gene is not matched at one end of the junction; a read error may be the cause. V and J are TRBV6-5 and TRBJ1-6; 11 positions match TRBD1. The CDR3 is 16 amino acids. Germline V lookup: CDR1 MNHEY, CDR2 SVGAGI. CDR3: CAGRPPRTGGSSPLHF. The CDR3 DNA sequence: TGTGCCGGCAGACCGCCCCGGACAGGGGGCTCATCACCCCTCCACTTT.